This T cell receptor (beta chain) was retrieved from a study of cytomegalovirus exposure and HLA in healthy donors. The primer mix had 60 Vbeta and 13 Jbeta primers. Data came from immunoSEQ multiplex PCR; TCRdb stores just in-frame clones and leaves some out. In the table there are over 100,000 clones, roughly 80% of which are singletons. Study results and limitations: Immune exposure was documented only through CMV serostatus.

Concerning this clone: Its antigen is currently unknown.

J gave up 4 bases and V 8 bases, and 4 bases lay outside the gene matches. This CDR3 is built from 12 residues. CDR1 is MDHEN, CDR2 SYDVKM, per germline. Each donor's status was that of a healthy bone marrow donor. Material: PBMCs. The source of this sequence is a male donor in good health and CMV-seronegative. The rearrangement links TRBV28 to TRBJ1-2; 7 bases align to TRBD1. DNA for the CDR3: TGTGCCAGCGTGACAGGGACCTATGGCTACACCTTC. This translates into CASVTGTYGYTF.